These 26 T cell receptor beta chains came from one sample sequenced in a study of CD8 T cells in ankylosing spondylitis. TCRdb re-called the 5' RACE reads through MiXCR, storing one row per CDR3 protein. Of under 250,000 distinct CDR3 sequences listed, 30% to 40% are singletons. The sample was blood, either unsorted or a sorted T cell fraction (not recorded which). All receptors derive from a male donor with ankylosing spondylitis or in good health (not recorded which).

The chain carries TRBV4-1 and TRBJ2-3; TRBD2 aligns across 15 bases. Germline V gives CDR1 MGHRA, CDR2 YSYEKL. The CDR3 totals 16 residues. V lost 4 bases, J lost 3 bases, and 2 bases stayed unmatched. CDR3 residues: CASSRGLAGGTDTQYF. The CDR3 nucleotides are TGCGCCAGCAGCCGAGGACTAGCGGGGGGGACAGATACGCAGTATTTT.

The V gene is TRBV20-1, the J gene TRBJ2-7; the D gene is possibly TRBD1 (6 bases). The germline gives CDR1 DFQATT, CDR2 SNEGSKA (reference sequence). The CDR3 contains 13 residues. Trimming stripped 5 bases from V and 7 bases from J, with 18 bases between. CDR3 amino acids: CSAGLGHPLEQYF. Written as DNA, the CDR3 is TGCAGTGCTGGCCTGGGACACCCCTTGGAGCAGTACTTC.

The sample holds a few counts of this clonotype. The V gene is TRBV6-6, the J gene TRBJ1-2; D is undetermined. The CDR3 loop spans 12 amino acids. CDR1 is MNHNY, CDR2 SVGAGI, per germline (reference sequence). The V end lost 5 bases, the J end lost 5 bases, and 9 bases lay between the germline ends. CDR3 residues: CASSILGYGYTF. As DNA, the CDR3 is TGTGCCAGCAGTATACTGGGGTATGGCTACACCTTC.

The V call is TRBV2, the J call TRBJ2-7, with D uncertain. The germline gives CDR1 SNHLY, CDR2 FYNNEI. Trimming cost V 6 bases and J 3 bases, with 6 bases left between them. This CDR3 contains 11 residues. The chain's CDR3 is CASRVDYEQYF. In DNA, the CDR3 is TGTGCCAGCAGGGTCGACTACGAGCAGTACTTC.

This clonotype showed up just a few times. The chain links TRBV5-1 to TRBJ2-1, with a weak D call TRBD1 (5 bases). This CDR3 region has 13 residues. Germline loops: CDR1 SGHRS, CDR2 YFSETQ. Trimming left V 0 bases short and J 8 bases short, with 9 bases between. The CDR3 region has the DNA TGCGCCAGCAGCTTGGGCCAGGGCTATGAGCAGTTCTTC. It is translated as CASSLGQGYEQFF.

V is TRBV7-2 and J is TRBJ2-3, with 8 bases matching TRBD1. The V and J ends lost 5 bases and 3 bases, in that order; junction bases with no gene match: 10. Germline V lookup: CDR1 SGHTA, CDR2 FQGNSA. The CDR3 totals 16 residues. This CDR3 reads CASSPQRTGWTDTQYF. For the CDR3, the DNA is TGTGCCAGCAGCCCGCAGAGGACAGGGTGGACAGATACGCAGTATTTT.

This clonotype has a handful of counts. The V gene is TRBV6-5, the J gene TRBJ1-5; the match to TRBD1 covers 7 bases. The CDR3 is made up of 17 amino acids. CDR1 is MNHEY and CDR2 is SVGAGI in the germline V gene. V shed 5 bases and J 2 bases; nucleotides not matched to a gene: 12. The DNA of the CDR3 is TGTGCCAGCAGTACCTCGACAGGGCCAATCGGCAATCAGCCCCAGCATTTT. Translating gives CASSTSTGPIGNQPQHF.

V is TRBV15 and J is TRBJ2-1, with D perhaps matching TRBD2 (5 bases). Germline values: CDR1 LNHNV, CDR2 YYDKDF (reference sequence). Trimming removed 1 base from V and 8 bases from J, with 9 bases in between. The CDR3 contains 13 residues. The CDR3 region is CATSRGAADEQFF. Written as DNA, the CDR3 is TGTGCCACCAGCAGAGGAGCAGCGGATGAGCAGTTCTTC.

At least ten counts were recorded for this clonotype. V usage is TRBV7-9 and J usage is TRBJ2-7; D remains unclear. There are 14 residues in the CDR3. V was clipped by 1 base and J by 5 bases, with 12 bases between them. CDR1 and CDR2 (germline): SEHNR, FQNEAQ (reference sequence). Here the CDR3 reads CASSLDAPTDEQYF. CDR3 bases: TGTGCCAGCAGCTTAGACGCTCCTACGGACGAGCAGTACTTC.

The CDR3 region has the DNA TGTGCCAGCAGCATGGGATCAGGGGGAGGCTCCTACGAGCAGTACTTC. Translating it yields CASSMGSGGGSYEQYF. This rearrangement joins TRBV9 to TRBJ2-7; maybe TRBD1 (7 bases). The CDR3 covers 16 residues. Trimming cost V 4 bases and J 0 bases, with 17 bases left between them. Germline V gene data show CDR1 as SGDLS and CDR2 as YYNGEE.

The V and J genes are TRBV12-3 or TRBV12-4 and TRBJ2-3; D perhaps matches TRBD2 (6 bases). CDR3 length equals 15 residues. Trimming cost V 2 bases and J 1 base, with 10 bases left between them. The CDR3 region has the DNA TGTGCCAGCAGTTTACTTGGCGGGGGCACAGATACGCAGTATTTT. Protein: CASSLLGGGTDTQYF.

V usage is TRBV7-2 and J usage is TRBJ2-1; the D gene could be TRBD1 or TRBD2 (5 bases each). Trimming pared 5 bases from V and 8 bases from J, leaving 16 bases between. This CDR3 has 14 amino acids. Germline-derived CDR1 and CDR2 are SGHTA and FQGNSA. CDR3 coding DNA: TGTGCCAGCAGCCCGGTTTCCATGGGGGATGAGCAGTTCTTC. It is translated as CASSPVSMGDEQFF.

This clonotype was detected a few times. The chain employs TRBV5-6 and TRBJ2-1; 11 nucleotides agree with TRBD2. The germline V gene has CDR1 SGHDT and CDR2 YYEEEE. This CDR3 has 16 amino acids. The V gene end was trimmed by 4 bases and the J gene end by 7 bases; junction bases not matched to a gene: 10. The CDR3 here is CASSPNPGTSGNEQFF. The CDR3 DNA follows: TGTGCCAGCAGCCCTAACCCTGGGACTAGCGGAAATGAGCAGTTCTTC.

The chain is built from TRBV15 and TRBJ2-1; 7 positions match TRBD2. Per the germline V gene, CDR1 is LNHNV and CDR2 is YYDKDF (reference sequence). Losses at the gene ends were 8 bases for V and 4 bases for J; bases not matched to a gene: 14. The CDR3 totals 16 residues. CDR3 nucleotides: TGTGCCACCCGCCGGGAGAGTAGCGGGTTTTACAATGAGCAGTTCTTC. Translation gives CATRRESSGFYNEQFF.

The DNA of the CDR3 is TGTGCCAGCAGCCCGTTGGGCAGGGGCGGAGATACGCAGTATTTT. It translates to CASSPLGRGGDTQYF. V is TRBV12-3 or TRBV12-4 and J is TRBJ2-3, with D perhaps matching TRBD1 (6 bases). The CDR3 covers 15 residues. V gave up 6 bases and J gave up 5 bases, with 18 bases separating them.

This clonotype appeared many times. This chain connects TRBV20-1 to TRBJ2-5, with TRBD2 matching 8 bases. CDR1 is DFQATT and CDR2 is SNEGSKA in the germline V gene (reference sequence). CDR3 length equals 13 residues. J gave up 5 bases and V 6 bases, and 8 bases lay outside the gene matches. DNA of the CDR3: TGCAGTGCCCTTTACGGGAGGGAGGAGACCCAGTACTTC. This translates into CSALYGREETQYF.

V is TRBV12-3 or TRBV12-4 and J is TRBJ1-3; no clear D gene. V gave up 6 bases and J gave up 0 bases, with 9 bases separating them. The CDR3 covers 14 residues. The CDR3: CASRDLSSGNTIYF. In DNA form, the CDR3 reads TGTGCCAGCAGGGATTTAAGCTCTGGAAACACCATATATTTT.

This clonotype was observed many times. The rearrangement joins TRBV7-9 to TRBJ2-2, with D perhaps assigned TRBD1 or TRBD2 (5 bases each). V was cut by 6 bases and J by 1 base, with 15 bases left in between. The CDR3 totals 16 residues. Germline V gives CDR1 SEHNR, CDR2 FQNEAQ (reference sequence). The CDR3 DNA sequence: TGTGCCAGCAGGATACCCGGGACGGTGAACACCGGGGAGCTGTTTTTT. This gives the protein CASRIPGTVNTGELFF.

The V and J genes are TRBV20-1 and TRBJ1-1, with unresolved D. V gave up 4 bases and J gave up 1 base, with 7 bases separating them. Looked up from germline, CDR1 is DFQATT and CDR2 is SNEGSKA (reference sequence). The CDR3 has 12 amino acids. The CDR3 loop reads CSAIPRNTEAFF. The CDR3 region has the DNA TGCAGTGCTATTCCCAGGAACACTGAAGCTTTCTTT.

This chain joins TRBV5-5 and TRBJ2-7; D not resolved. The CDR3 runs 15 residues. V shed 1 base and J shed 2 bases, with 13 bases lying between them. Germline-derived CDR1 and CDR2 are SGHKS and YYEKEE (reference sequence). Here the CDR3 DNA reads TGTGCCAGCAGCTTGTCTGGTCAGGCAACCTACGAGCAGTACTTC. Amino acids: CASSLSGQATYEQYF.

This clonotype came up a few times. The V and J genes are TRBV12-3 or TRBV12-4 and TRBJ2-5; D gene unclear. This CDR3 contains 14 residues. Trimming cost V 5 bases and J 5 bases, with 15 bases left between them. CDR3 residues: CASSPSYGVETQYF. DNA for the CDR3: TGTGCCAGCAGTCCCTCTTATGGAGTGGAGACCCAGTACTTC.

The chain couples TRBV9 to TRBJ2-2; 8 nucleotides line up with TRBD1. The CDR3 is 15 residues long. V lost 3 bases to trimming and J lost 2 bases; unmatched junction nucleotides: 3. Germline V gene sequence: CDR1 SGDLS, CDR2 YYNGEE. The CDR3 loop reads CASSAQGANTGELFF. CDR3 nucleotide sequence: TGTGCCAGCAGCGCCCAGGGGGCAAACACCGGGGAGCTGTTTTTT.

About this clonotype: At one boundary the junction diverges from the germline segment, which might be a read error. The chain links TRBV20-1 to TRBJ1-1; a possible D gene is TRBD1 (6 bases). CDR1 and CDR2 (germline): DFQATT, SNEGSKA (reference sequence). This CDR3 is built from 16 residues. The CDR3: CCARRPRGGFNTEAFF. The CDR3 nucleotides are TGCTGTGCTAGACGTCCCAGGGGAGGTTTTAACACTGAAGCTTTCTTT.

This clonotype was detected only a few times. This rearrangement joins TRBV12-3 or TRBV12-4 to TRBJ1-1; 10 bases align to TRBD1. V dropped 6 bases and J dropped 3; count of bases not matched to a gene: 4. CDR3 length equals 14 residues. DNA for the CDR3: TGTGCCAGCAGCGACAGGGGGCGATACACTGAAGCTTTCTTT. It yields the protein CASSDRGRYTEAFF.

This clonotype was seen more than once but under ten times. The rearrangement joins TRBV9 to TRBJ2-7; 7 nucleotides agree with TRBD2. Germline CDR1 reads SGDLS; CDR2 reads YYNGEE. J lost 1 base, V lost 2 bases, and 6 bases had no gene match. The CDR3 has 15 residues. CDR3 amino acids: CASSVIAGASYEQYF. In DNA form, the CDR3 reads TGTGCCAGCAGCGTTATAGCGGGCGCATCCTACGAGCAGTACTTC. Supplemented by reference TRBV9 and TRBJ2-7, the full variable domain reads DSGVTQTPKHLITATGQRVTLRCSPRSGDLSVYWYQQSLDQGLQFLIQYYNGEERAKGNILERFSAQQFPDLHSELNLSSLELGDSALYFCASSVIAGASYEQYFGPGTRLTVT.

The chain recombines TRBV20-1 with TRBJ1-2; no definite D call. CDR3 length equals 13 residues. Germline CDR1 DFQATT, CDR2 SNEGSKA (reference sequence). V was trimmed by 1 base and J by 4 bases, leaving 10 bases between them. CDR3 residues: CSARAAPIYGYTF. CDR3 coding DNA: TGCAGTGCTAGAGCCGCACCAATCTATGGCTACACCTTC.